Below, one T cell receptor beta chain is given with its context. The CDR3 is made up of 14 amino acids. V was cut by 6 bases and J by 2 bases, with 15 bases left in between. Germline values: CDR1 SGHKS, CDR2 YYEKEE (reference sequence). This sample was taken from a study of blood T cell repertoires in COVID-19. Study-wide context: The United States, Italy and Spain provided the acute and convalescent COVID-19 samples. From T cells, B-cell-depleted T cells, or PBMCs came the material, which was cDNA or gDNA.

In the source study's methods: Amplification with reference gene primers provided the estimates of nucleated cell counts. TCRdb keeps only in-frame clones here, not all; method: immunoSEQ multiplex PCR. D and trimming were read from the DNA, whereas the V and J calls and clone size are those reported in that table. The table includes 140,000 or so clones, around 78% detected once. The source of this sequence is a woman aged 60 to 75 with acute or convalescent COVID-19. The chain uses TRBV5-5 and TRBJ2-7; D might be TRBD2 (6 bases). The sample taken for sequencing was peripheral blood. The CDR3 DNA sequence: TGTGCCAGCACCCTTGGCGGGAACGCCTACGAGCAGTACTTC. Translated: CASTLGGNAYEQYF. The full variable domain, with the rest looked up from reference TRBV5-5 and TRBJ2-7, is DAGVTQSPTHLIKTRGQQVTLRCSPISGHKSVSWYQQVLGQGPQFIFQYYEKEERGRGNFPDRFSARQFPNYSSELNVNALLLGDSALYLCASTLGGNAYEQYFGPGTRLTVT.